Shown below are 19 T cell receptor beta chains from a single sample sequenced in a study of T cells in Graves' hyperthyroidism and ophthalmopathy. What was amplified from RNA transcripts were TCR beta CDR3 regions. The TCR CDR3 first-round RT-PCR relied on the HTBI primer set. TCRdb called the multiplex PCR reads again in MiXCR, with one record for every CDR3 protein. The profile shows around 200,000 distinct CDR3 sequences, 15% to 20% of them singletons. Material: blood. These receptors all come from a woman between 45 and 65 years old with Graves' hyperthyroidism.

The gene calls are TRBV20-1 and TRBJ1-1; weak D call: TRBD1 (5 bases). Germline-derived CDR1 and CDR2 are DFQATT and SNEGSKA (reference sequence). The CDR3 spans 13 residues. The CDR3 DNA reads TGCAGACTGCCGGGACCCGAGGTCACTGAAGCTTTCTTT. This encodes CRLPGPEVTEAFF.

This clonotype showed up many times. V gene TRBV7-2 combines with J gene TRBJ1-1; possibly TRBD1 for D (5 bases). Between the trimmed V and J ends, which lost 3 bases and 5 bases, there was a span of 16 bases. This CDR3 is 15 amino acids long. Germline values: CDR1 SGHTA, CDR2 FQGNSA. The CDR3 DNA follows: TGTGCCAGCAGCTTTTTCTCCGGGGCTGGGACTGAAGCTTTCTTT. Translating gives CASSFFSGAGTEAFF.

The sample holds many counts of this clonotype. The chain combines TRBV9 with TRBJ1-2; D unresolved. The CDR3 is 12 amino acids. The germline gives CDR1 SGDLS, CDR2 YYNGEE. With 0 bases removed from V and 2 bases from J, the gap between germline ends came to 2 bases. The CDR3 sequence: CASSVGNYGYTF. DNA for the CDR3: TGTGCCAGCAGCGTAGGCAACTATGGCTACACCTTC.

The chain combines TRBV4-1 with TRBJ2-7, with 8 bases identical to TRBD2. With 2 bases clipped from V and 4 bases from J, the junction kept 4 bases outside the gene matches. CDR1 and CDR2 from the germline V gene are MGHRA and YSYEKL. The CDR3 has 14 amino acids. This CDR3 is CASSQCTGGYEQYF. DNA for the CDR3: TGCGCCAGCAGCCAATGTACGGGGGGGTACGAGCAGTACTTC.

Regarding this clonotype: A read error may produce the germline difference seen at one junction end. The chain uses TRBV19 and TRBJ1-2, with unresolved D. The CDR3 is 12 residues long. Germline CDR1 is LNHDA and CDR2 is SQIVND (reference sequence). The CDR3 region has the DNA TGTGCCACTAGTGGGATGAGGTATGGCTACACCTTC. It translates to CATSGMRYGYTF.

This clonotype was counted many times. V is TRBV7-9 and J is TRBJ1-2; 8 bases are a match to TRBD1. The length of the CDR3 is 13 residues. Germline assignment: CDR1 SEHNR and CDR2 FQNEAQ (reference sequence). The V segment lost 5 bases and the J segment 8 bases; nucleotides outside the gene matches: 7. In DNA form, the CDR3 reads TGTGCCAGCAGCGTGCAGGGGGCGGGAGGCTACACCTTC. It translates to CASSVQGAGGYTF.

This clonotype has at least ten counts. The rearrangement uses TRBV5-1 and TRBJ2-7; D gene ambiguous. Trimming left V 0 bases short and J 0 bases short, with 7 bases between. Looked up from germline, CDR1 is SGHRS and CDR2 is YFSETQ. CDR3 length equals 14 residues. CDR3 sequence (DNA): TGCGCCAGCAGCTTGGATACTAACTCCTACGAGCAGTACTTC. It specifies CASSLDTNSYEQYF.

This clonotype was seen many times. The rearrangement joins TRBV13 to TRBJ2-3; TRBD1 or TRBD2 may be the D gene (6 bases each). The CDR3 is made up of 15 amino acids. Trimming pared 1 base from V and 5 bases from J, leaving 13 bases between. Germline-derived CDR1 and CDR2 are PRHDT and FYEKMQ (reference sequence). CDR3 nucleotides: TGTGCCAGCAGCTTAGTCATGGGGGGCCTAGATACGCAGTATTTT. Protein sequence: CASSLVMGGLDTQYF.

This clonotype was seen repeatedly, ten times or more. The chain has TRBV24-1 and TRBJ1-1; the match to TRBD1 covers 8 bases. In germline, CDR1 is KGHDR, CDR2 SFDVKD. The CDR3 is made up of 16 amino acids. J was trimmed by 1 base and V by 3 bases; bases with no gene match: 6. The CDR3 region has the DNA TGTGCCACCAGTGATCGCAGCGGGACAGGGAACACTGAAGCTTTCTTT. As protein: CATSDRSGTGNTEAFF.

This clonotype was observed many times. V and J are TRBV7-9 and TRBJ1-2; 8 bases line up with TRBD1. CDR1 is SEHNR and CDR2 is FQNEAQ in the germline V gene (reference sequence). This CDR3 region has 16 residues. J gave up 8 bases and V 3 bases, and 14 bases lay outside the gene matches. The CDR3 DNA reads TGTGCCAGCAGCTTCCCGGACAGGGCTTTATCGAGCGGCTACACCTTC. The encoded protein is CASSFPDRALSSGYTF.

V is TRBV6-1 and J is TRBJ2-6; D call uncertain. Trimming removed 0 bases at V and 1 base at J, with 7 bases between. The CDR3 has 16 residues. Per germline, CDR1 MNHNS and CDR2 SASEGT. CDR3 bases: TGTGCCAGCAGTGAAGCCCCCCATTCTGGGGCCAACGTCCTGACTTTC. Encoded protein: CASSEAPHSGANVLTF.

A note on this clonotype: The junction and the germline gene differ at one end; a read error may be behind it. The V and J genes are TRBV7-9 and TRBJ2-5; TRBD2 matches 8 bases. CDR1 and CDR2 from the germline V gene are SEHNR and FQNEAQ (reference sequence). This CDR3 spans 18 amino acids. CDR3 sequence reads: CAGSLGRRGLASRETQYF. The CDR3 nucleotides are TGTGCCGGCAGCTTAGGGAGGCGAGGACTAGCAAGTCGGGAGACCCAGTACTTC.

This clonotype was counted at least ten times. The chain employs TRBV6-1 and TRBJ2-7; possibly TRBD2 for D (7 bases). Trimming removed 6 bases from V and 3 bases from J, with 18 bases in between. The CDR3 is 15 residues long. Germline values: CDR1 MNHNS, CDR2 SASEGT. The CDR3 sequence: CASREVGGAGYEQYF. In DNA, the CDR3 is TGTGCCAGCAGGGAGGTGGGGGGGGCCGGCTACGAGCAGTACTTC.

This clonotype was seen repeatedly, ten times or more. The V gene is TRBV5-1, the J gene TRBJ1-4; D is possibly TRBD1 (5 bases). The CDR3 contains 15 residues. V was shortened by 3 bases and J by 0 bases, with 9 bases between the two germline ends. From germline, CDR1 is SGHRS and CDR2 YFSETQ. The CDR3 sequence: CASSYDRSTNEKLFF. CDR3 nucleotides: TGCGCCAGCAGCTACGACAGATCAACTAATGAAAAACTGTTTTTT. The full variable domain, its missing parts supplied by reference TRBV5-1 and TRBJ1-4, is KAGVTQTPRYLIKTRGQQVTLSCSPISGHRSVSWYQQTPGQGLQFLFEYFSETQRNKGNFPGRFSGRQFSNSRSEMNVSTLELGDSALYLCASSYDRSTNEKLFFGSGTQLSVL.

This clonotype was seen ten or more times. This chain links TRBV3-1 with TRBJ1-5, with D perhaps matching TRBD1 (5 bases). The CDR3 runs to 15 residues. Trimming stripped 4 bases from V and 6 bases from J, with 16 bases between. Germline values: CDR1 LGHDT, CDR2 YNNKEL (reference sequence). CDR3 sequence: CASSPNGGVGQPQHF. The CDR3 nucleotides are TGTGCCAGCAGCCCGAACGGGGGGGTCGGTCAGCCCCAGCATTTT.

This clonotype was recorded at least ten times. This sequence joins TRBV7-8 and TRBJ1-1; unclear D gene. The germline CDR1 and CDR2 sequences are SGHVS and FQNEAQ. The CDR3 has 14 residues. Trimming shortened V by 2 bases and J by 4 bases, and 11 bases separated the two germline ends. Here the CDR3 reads CASSLSGVITEAFF. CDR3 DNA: TGTGCCAGCAGCTTATCTGGGGTAATCACTGAAGCTTTCTTT.

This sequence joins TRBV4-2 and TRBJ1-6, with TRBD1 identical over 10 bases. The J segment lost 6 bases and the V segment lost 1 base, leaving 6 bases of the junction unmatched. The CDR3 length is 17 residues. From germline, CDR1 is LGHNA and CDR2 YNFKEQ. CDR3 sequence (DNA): TGTGCCAGCAGCCAAGTTTCTTGGGACAGGGGTAATTCACCCCTCCACTTT. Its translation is CASSQVSWDRGNSPLHF.

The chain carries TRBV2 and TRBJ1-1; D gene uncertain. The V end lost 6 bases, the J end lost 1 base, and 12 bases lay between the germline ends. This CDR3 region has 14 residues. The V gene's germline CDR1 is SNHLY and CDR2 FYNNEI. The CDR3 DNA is TGTGCCAGCAGGCGGGGTCCGGGGAACACTGAAGCTTTCTTT. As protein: CASRRGPGNTEAFF.

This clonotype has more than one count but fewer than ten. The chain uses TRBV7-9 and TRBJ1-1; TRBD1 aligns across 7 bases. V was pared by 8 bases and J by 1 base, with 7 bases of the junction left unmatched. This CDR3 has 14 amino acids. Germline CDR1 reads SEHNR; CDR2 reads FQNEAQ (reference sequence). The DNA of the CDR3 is TGTGCCAGCGCCAGAGGGACAGCGAACACTGAAGCTTTCTTT. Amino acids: CASARGTANTEAFF.